This TCR beta chain came from a study of long-term antiretroviral therapy in people with HIV. Overall study: Sampling started about a decade before the 2015 immediate-ART recommendation.

Treated in the United States were all of the participants with HIV. Before they underwent DNA extraction, samples held roughly 0.9-10 million cryopreserved PBMC. Germline V gene data show CDR1 as MNHNY and CDR2 as SVGAGI (reference sequence). J lost 3 bases, V lost 6 bases, and 11 bases had no gene match. The CDR3 is made up of 15 amino acids. The authors ran the immunoSEQ assay, v3.0, at survey level. Assay used: immunoSEQ multiplex PCR; TCRdb lists only in-frame clones, some missing. Of roughly 42,000 clones listed, around nine tenths are singletons. Sequencing was performed on unsorted PBMCs, taken 0.1 years before starting antiretroviral therapy. This TCR was recovered from a woman between 50 and 59 years old with HIV. The J gene is TRBJ2-7, the V gene TRBV6-6, with TRBD2 matching over 7 bases. This chain's CDR3 is CASREKRDYGYEQYF. The CDR3 DNA is TGTGCCAGCAGAGAAAAGAGGGACTATGGCTACGAGCAGTACTTC.